The rows below give T cell receptor beta chains drawn from one sample of a study of cytomegalovirus exposure and HLA in healthy donors. Libraries were prepared by immunoSEQ multiplex PCR; TCRdb keeps only in-frame clonotypes and omits some of them. Of 150,000 to 200,000 clones listed, just under 90% are singletons. Material: PBMCs. The receptors come from a woman aged 25 to 39 in good health and CMV-seronegative. Both conserved end residues are part of each CDR3. D genes are given only for firm matches. The size field is filled for only some rows; it gives once, few, many or a size class.

j_call | clone_size | v_call | d_call | cdr3_nt | cdr3_aa
TRBJ2-1 | NA | TRBV6-5 | NA | TGTGCCGCGGGTCCTAGCTCCTACAATGAGCAGTTCTTC | CAAGPSSYNEQFF
TRBJ2-2 | NA | TRBV29-1 | NA | TGCAGCGTCCCGACAGCGAACACCGGGGAGCTGTTTTTT | CSVPTANTGELFF
TRBJ2-5 | NA | TRBV5-4 | TRBD2 | TGTGCCAGCAGCCTAGGGACTAGCGGGTTCCAAGAGACCCAGTACTTC | CASSLGTSGFQETQYF
TRBJ1-3 | NA | TRBV6-5 | TRBD1 | TGTGCCAGCAGTCAGACAGGGTCTGGAAACACCATATATTTT | CASSQTGSGNTIYF
TRBJ2-7 | NA | TRBV10-1 | TRBD1 | TGCGCCAGCAGTGAGTCGGGACAGGGCTCCTACGAGCAGTACTTC | CASSESGQGSYEQYF
TRBJ2-5 | NA | TRBV5-6 | NA | TGTGCCAGCAGCCCACAGATTAGAGAGACCCAGTACTTC | CASSPQIRETQYF
TRBJ1-1 | NA | TRBV30 | NA | TGTGCCTGGAGTTACGGGAACACTGAAGCTTTCTTT | CAWSYGNTEAFF
TRBJ1-6 | NA | TRBV14 | TRBD1 | TGTGCCAGCAGCCGCCGACAGGGCGACTCCTATAATTCACCCCTCCACTTT | CASSRRQGDSYNSPLHF
TRBJ1-6 | few | TRBV19 | TRBD1 | TGTGCCAGTAGTATCGGCCAGGGGGCAAGTAATTCACCCCTCCACTTT | CASSIGQGASNSPLHF
TRBJ1-4 | NA | TRBV6-6 | NA | TGTGCCAGCGATTCTGGGGGGGGTGAAAAACTGTTTTTT | CASDSGGGEKLFF
TRBJ2-7 | NA | TRBV4-1 | NA | TGCGCCAGCAGCCAAGATTCGGCAGGAGGTGGCGAGCAGTACTTC | CASSQDSAGGGEQYF
TRBJ2-7 | once | TRBV7-9 | TRBD2 | TGTGCCAGCAGCTTGTTCCCCCGGACGGGACTAGCCTACGAGCAGTACTTC | CASSLFPRTGLAYEQYF
TRBJ2-1 | NA | TRBV19 | NA | TGTGCCAGTAGTATAGTGGGGGCAGGCGCCTACAATGAGCAGTTCTTC | CASSIVGAGAYNEQFF
TRBJ1-5 | once | TRBV19 | NA | TGTGCCAGTAGTAAGCTAGGGGTGCGGCGGCAGCCCCAGCATTTT | CASSKLGVRRQPQHF